The 7 T cell receptor beta chains in this list originate from one sample, sequenced in a study of blood T cell repertoires in COVID-19. Sequenced by immunoSEQ multiplex PCR; TCRdb stores in-frame clones only, minus some. This table holds 200,000 to 250,000 clones, 65% to 90% found once. Source material: peripheral blood. The receptor source for this set is a man aged 45 to 65 with COVID-19, enrolled during active disease.

The gene calls are TRBV19 and TRBJ2-7; TRBD1 agrees at 10 bases. The ends lost 7 bases at V and 6 bases at J; junction bases unmatched: 3. The V gene's germline CDR1 is LNHDA and CDR2 SQIVND (reference sequence). The CDR3 has 12 residues. In nucleotides, the CDR3 is TGTGCCAGTAACCGGGACAGGGGCGAGCAGTACTTC. Translated, it gives CASNRDRGEQYF.

This clone has only one observation. The chain uses TRBV19 and TRBJ2-5, with TRBD2 matching over 11 bases. The germline V gene has CDR1 LNHDA and CDR2 SQIVND (reference sequence). The CDR3 covers 15 residues. V was pared by 5 bases and J by 9 bases, with 11 bases of the junction left unmatched. The chain's CDR3 is CASSPGTSGPRAQYF. CDR3 coding DNA: TGTGCCAGTAGTCCCGGGACTAGCGGCCCCCGGGCCCAGTACTTC.

The chain couples TRBV7-2 to TRBJ2-4; TRBD2 is a possible D gene (6 bases). The V and J ends lost 5 bases and 0 bases respectively, with 14 bases between them. Per germline, CDR1 SGHTA and CDR2 FQGNSA. This CDR3 is built from 16 residues. For the CDR3, the DNA is TGTGCCAGCAGCCCGACCTCGGGACTAGCCAAAAACATTCAGTACTTC. Translating gives CASSPTSGLAKNIQYF.

V usage is TRBV28 and J usage is TRBJ1-2, with D possibly being TRBD1 (5 bases). Trimming took 2 bases from V and 2 from J, leaving 6 bases between them. Germline V gives CDR1 MDHEN, CDR2 SYDVKM. The CDR3 is 13 amino acids. The CDR3 DNA is TGTGCCAGCAGTTTACGACAGAACTATGGCTACACCTTC. It specifies CASSLRQNYGYTF.

The chain recombines TRBV9 with TRBJ2-1, with D perhaps matching TRBD2 (6 bases). Trimming removed 1 base from V and 7 bases from J, with 15 bases in between. Germline-derived CDR1 and CDR2 are SGDLS and YYNGEE. The CDR3 contains 15 residues. In nucleotides, the CDR3 is TGTGCCAGCAGCGTATACATCGGGGGTGGGAATGAGCAGTTCTTC. Protein: CASSVYIGGGNEQFF.

V is TRBV7-9 and J is TRBJ1-5, with D perhaps TRBD1 (6 bases). Trimming removed 5 bases from V and 4 bases from J, with 12 bases in between. The CDR3 has 14 amino acids. The germline V gene has CDR1 SEHNR and CDR2 FQNEAQ (reference sequence). CDR3 amino acids: CASSNGQYNQPQHF. The CDR3 nucleotides are TGTGCCAGCAGCAATGGACAGTATAATCAGCCCCAGCATTTT. The full variable domain, completed using reference TRBV7-9 and TRBJ1-5, is DTGVSQNPRHKITKRGQNVTFRCDPISEHNRLYWYRQTLGQGPEFLTYFQNEAQLEKSRLLSDRFSAERPKGSFSTLEIQRTEQGDSAMYLCASSNGQYNQPQHFGDGTRLSIL.

This sequence joins TRBV6-5 and TRBJ2-7; 7 nucleotides match TRBD1. Germline V gives CDR1 MNHEY, CDR2 SVGAGI. The ends lost 7 bases at V and 6 bases at J; junction bases unmatched: 9. The CDR3 length is 13 residues. CDR3 bases: TGTGCCAGCACCTCGGACAGGTCTGGCGAGCAGTACTTC. Its protein is CASTSDRSGEQYF.